This TCR beta chain was identified in a study of T cells after yellow fever vaccination. It was through 5'RACE template switching that TCR cDNA was made, with a universal primer site and UMIs added. TCRdb fed the 5' RACE reads into MiXCR, producing one record per CDR3 protein. The profile shows some 390,000 distinct CDR3 sequences, roughly 20% of them singletons. Study results and limitations: By day 5 rather than day 15, the secondary response had peaked, though it was weaker. Within FACS-sorted repertoires, abundant clonotypes contaminating from the bulk population could be present. A small proportion of clonotypes was detected in both the CD4 and CD8 compartments.

Turning to this clonotype: Its target is unknown.

The TCR comes from a man younger than 30 who received the YFV17D yellow fever vaccine. Specimen: PBMCs, collected before the yellow fever booster vaccination.

Here the CDR3 DNA reads TGTGCCAGCAGTTTAGGTGGCGGAGACCTGGATGAGCAGTTCTTC. It specifies CASSLGGGDLDEQFF. The chain has TRBV12-3 or TRBV12-4 and TRBJ2-1; no clear D gene. V shed 1 base and J shed 8 bases, with 15 bases lying between them. The CDR3 spans 15 residues.